Many counts were recorded for the clone carrying this T cell receptor (beta chain). What it binds is not known. This CDR3 region has 14 residues. With V trimmed by 3 bases and J by 8 bases, 6 bases remained unmatched. CDR1 SGHTA and CDR2 FQGNSA come from the germline V gene. This sample's TCRbeta library carried unique molecular identifier barcodes. A single record per CDR3 protein comes from TCRdb applying MiXCR to the PCR reads. The sample lists 450,000 to 600,000 distinct CDR3 sequences, 10% occurring once. This sample was included in a study of T-cell reconstitution after alpha-beta-depleted transplantation in children. Study findings and constraints: There were some patients whose high TCRbeta diversity at day 60 came from surviving recipient T cells and thymic progenitors. Reportedly, roughly two months post-transplant, alpha-beta T cells arose from several hundred expanded graft clones. When one year had passed after transplant, most T-cell counts and diversity came from newly produced T cells.

The rearrangement joins TRBV7-2 to TRBJ1-1; 10 nucleotides match TRBD1. The sequence was collected from a child under 10 years old with inherited bone marrow failure, due to receive a stem cell transplant. The source was PBMCs, collected before TCRalphabeta/CD19-depleted stem cell transplant. CDR3 sequence: CASSFRDRGLEAFF. The CDR3, as DNA: TGTGCCAGCAGCTTTCGGGACAGGGGTCTCGAAGCTTTCTTT.